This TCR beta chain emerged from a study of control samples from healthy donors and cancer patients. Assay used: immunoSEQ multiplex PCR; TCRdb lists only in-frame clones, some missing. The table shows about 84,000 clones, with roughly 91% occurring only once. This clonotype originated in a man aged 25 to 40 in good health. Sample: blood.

The CDR3 here is CASSPLQVVGTEAFF. As DNA, the CDR3 is TGTGCCAGCAGCCCATTACAGGTGGTGGGCACTGAAGCTTTCTTT. The rearrangement joins TRBV14 to TRBJ1-1; the D gene is possibly TRBD1 (5 bases). CDR1 is SGHDN, CDR2 FVKESK, per germline. V was shortened by 4 bases and J by 4 bases, with 16 bases between the two germline ends. The CDR3 totals 15 residues.